Shown below are 15 T cell receptor beta chains from a single sample sequenced in a study of cytomegalovirus exposure and HLA in healthy donors. Primers: 60 Vbeta forward and 13 Jbeta reverse. Sequencing was performed with immunoSEQ multiplex PCR; in TCRdb, only in-frame clones are kept and a portion is missing. Found here are 45,000 to 65,000 clones, 82% of them singletons; the top ten hold 1.5% to 2%. Sequencing used PBMCs. The source of these receptors is a man aged 25-40 years in good health and CMV-seronegative.

V usage is TRBV9 and J usage is TRBJ1-2; TRBD1 is a possible D gene (6 bases). Trimming shortened V by 5 bases and J by 5 bases, and 19 bases separated the two germline ends. Germline CDR1 SGDLS, CDR2 YYNGEE. The CDR3 covers 15 residues. The CDR3 reads CASSLGEGQGYGYTF. CDR3 DNA sequence: TGTGCCAGCAGTCTAGGGGAGGGGCAGGGGTATGGCTACACCTTC.

This clone was counted once. The CDR3 DNA reads TGCGCCAGCAGCTTGGGAACAGGGCTCGGCACAGATACGCAGTATTTT. Translating gives CASSLGTGLGTDTQYF. The chain links TRBV5-1 to TRBJ2-3, with D perhaps TRBD1 (6 bases). Looked up from germline, CDR1 is SGHRS and CDR2 is YFSETQ. The CDR3 extends over 16 amino acids. Trimming pared 0 bases from V and 1 base from J, leaving 12 bases between.

The chain employs TRBV10-2 and TRBJ2-1, with D possibly matching TRBD2 (5 bases). Germline V gene lookup returns CDR1 WSHSY and CDR2 SAAADI. The CDR3 consists of 16 residues. V was clipped by 3 bases and J by 6 bases, with 18 bases between them. The CDR3 nucleotides are TGCGCCAGCAGTGAAGGCGGTAGGATCCGGGGCAATGAGCAGTTCTTC. This codes for CASSEGGRIRGNEQFF.

By sample fraction, this clone is medium-sized. The chain combines TRBV5-1 with TRBJ1-2, with 7 bases that match TRBD1. Losses at the gene ends were 4 bases for V and 7 bases for J; bases not matched to a gene: 7. The CDR3 covers 13 residues. Germline loops: CDR1 SGHRS, CDR2 YFSETQ. The CDR3 bases are TGCGCCAGCAGCCCCGGGACAGACGGTGGCTACACCTTC. The encoded protein is CASSPGTDGGYTF. Complete variable domain (other parts from reference TRBV5-1 and TRBJ1-2): KAGVTQTPRYLIKTRGQQVTLSCSPISGHRSVSWYQQTPGQGLQFLFEYFSETQRNKGNFPGRFSGRQFSNSRSEMNVSTLELGDSALYLCASSPGTDGGYTFGSGTRLTVV.

Only a few counts were recorded for this clone. The chain uses TRBV5-6 and TRBJ1-1; D gene ambiguous. In germline, CDR1 is SGHDT, CDR2 YYEEEE. The CDR3 runs to 13 residues. V lost 4 bases, J lost 8 bases, and 15 bases lay in between. CDR3 amino acids: CASSRGRAGEAFF. CDR3 in DNA: TGTGCCAGCAGCCGGGGAAGGGCTGGAGAAGCTTTCTTT. Using reference TRBV5-6 and TRBJ1-1 for the parts outside the CDR3, the full variable domain is DAGVTQSPTHLIKTRGQQVTLRCSPKSGHDTVSWYQQALGQGPQFIFQYYEEEERQRGNFPDRFSGHQFPNYSSELNVNALLLGDSALYLCASSRGRAGEAFFGQGTRLTVV.

This sequence joins TRBV27 and TRBJ1-3, with TRBD1 identical over 9 bases. Germline CDR1 reads MNHEY; CDR2 reads SMNVEV (reference sequence). The CDR3 is 15 residues long. Unmatched junction bases numbered 0, after V lost 3 bases and J lost 0 bases. Written as DNA, the CDR3 is TGTGCCAGCAGTTTGGACAGGGGCTCTGGAAACACCATATATTTT. Its translation is CASSLDRGSGNTIYF.

The V call is TRBV10-3, the J call TRBJ2-2; 8 bases fit TRBD1. J gave up 1 base and V 7 bases, and 5 bases lay outside the gene matches. Germline CDR1 is ENHRY and CDR2 is SYGVKD. This CDR3 region has 15 residues. CDR3 protein: CAINPGTGNTGELFF. CDR3 coding DNA: TGTGCCATCAATCCCGGGACAGGGAACACCGGGGAGCTGTTTTTT.

The J gene is TRBJ1-5, the V gene TRBV5-5, with 7 bases matching TRBD1. The junction had 4 bases not matched to a gene; V was cut back by 2 bases and J by 5 bases. Germline loops: CDR1 SGHKS, CDR2 YYEKEE (reference sequence). The CDR3 loop spans 14 amino acids. In DNA, the CDR3 is TGTGCCAGCAGCTTAAGACAGGGCTATCAGCCCCAGCATTTT. Protein: CASSLRQGYQPQHF.

The CDR3 DNA is TGCGCCAGCAGCTTGGGGTGGAGTGGCTATGGCTACACCTTC. This translates into CASSLGWSGYGYTF. This chain links TRBV5-1 with TRBJ1-2; unclear D gene. This CDR3 has 14 residues. The V end lost 0 bases, the J end lost 4 bases, and 10 bases lay between the germline ends. Germline loops: CDR1 SGHRS, CDR2 YFSETQ.

CDR3 loop: CATSRGLLGARTEAFF. The CDR3, as DNA: TGTGCCACCAGCAGAGGTTTATTGGGGGCCCGCACTGAAGCTTTCTTT. V is TRBV15 and J is TRBJ1-1; weak D call: TRBD1 (6 bases). Germline V gene lookup returns CDR1 LNHNV and CDR2 YYDKDF (reference sequence). The CDR3 has 16 amino acids. V gave up 1 base and J gave up 4 bases, with 16 bases separating them.

The rearrangement uses TRBV5-4 and TRBJ2-5; 8 bases line up with TRBD2. The V and J ends lost 0 bases and 2 bases, in that order; junction bases with no gene match: 3. This CDR3 has 15 amino acids. Germline V gene data show CDR1 as SGHNT and CDR2 as YYREEE (reference sequence). The CDR3 sequence is CASSLVGGRQETQYF. DNA of the CDR3: TGTGCCAGCAGCTTGGTTGGCGGGAGGCAAGAGACCCAGTACTTC.

The J gene is TRBJ2-7, the V gene TRBV27; D possibly corresponds to TRBD1 (6 bases). Trimming took 0 bases from V and 3 from J, leaving 12 bases between them. This CDR3 comprises 15 residues. The germline gives CDR1 MNHEY, CDR2 SMNVEV (reference sequence). The CDR3 bases are TGTGCCAGCAGTTTATCGGCGGACAGCTTCTACGAGCAGTACTTC. As protein: CASSLSADSFYEQYF.

V is TRBV28 and J is TRBJ2-3; D possibly corresponds to TRBD1 (6 bases). V was pared by 6 bases and J by 2 bases, with 15 bases between. Germline V lookup: CDR1 MDHEN, CDR2 SYDVKM. The CDR3 has 15 residues. The CDR3 here is CASSYTGHLTDTQYF. CDR3 coding DNA: TGTGCCAGCAGCTACACGGGACATCTCACAGATACGCAGTATTTT.

This sequence joins TRBV11-3 and TRBJ1-2, with 9 bases identical to TRBD1. V trimming: 6 bases; J trimming: 4 bases; junction bases outside the gene matches: 9. The germline V gene encodes CDR1 SGHNT and CDR2 YENEEA. The CDR3 contains 15 residues. The CDR3 reads CASSMRTGVSYGYTF. The CDR3 DNA reads as TGTGCCAGCAGTATGCGGACAGGGGTATCCTATGGCTACACCTTC.

The chain is built from TRBV4-1 and TRBJ2-7; D not certain. Germline-derived CDR1 and CDR2 are MGHRA and YSYEKL. V lost 0 bases to trimming and J lost 2 bases, with 8 bases between them. The CDR3 covers 14 residues. The chain's CDR3 is CASSQEPGTYEQYF. CDR3 nucleotides: TGCGCCAGCAGCCAAGAGCCAGGCACCTACGAGCAGTACTTC.